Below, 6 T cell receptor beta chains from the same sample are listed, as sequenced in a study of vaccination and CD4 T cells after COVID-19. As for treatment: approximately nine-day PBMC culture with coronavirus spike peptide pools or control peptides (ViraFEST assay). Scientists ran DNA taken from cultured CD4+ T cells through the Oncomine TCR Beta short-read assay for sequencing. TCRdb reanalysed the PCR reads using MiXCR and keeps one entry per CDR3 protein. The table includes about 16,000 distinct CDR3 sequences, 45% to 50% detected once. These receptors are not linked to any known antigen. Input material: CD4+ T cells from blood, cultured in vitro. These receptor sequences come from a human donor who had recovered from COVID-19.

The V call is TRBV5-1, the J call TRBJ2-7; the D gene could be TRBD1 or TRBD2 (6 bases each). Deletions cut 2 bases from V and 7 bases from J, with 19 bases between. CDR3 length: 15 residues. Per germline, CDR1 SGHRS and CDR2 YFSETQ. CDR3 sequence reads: CASSLNGGSVGEQYF. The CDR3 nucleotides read TGCGCCAGCAGCTTAAACGGGGGCTCGGTCGGAGAGCAGTACTTC.

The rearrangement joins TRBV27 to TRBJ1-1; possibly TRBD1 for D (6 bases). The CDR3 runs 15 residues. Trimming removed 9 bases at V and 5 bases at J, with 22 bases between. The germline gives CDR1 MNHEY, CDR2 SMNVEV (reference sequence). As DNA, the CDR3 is TGTGCCAGTTCTAAGATCGGGGGGCTGGGGACTGAAGCTTTCTTT. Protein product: CASSKIGGLGTEAFF.

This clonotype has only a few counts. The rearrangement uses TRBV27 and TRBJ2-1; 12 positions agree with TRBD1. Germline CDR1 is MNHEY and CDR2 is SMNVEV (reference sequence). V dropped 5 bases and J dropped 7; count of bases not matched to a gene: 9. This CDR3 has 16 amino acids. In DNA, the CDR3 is TGTGCCAGCAGTCCTGGGGACAGGGGGCTTGGTAATGAGCAGTTCTTC. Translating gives CASSPGDRGLGNEQFF.

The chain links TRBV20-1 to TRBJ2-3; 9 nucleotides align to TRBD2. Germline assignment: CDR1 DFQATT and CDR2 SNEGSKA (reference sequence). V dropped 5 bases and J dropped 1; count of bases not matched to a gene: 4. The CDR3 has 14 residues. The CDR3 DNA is TGCAGTGCTGGGAGCGGGGGGCGCACAGATACGCAGTATTTT. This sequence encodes CSAGSGGRTDTQYF.

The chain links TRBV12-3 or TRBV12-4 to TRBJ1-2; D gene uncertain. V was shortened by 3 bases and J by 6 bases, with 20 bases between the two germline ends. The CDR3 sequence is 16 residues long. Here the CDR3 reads CASSFSPTSGSHGYTF. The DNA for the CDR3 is TGTGCCAGCAGTTTTTCCCCTACATCGGGTTCCCATGGCTACACCTTC.

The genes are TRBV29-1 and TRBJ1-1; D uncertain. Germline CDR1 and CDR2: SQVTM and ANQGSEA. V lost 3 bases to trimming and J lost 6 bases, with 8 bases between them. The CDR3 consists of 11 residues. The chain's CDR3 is CSVDPSSEAFF. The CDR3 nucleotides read TGCAGCGTTGACCCCAGCTCTGAAGCTTTCTTT. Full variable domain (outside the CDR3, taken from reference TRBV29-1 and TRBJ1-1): SAVISQKPSRDICQRGTSLTIQCQVDSQVTMMFWYRQQPGQSLTLIATANQGSEATYESGFVIDKFPISRPNLTFSTLTVSNMSPEDSSIYLCSVDPSSEAFFGQGTRLTVV.